This T cell receptor beta chain appears in the sequencing data of a study of blood T cell repertoires in COVID-19. Original methodology: From reference gene primer amplification, estimates of nucleated cell counts were derived. Produced via immunoSEQ multiplex PCR; TCRdb's table is partial and in-frame only. The V and J calls and clone size are taken from that table; D and trimming were inferred from the DNA. The sample yields some 180,000 clones, 60% to 80% seen once. This CDR3 comprises 16 residues. Cohort assignment relied on participant-reported clinical history. This clonotype was sampled from a man between 60 and 70 years old who had been exposed to COVID-19. Sequencing was done on a sample of PBMCs or T cells enriched from blood (not recorded which). V gene TRBV21-1 combines with J gene TRBJ2-5; the tabulated D call, TRBD1, remains unverified against the DNA. TRBV21-1 is a pseudogene locus. The CDR3 sequence is CASSKGGTGGWGTQYF. The CDR3, as DNA: TGTGCCAGCAGCAAAGGAGGGACAGGGGGCTGGGGGACCCAGTACTTC.